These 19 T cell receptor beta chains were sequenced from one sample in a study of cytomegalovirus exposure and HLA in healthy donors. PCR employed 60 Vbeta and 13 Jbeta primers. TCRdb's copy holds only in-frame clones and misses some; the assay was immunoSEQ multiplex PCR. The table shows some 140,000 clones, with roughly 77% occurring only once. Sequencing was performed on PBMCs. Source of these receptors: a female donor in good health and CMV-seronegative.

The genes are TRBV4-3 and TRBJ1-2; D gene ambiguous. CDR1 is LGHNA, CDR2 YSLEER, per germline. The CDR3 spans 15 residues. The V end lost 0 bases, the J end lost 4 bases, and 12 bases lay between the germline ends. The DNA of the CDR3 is TGCGCCAGCAGCCAAGATCTTTGGGTAGCCTATGGCTACACCTTC. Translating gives CASSQDLWVAYGYTF.

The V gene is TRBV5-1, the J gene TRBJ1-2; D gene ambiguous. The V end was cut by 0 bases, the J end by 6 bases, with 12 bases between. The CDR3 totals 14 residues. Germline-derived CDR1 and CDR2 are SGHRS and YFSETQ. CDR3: CASSLGEAWDGYTF. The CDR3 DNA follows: TGCGCCAGCAGCTTGGGGGAGGCATGGGATGGCTACACCTTC.

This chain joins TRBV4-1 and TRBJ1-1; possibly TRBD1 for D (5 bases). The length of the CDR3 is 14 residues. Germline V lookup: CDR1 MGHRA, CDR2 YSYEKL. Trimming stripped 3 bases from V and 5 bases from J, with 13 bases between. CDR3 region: CASSHGGSRTEAFF. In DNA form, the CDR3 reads TGCGCCAGCAGCCATGGGGGGTCAAGGACTGAAGCTTTCTTT.

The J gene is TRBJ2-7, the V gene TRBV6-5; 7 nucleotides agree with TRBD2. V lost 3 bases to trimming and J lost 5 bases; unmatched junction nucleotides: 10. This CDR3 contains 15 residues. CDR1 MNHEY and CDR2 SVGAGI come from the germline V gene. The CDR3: CASSYGGAGTDEQYF. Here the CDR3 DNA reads TGTGCCAGCAGTTATGGAGGAGCGGGGACTGACGAGCAGTACTTC.

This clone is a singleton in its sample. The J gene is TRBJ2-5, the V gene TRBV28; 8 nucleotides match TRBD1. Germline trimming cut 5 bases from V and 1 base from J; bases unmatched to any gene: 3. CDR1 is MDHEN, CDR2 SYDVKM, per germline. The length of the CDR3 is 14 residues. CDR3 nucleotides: TGTGCCAGCAGTACCACAGGGGGCCAAGAGACCCAGTACTTC. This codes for CASSTTGGQETQYF.

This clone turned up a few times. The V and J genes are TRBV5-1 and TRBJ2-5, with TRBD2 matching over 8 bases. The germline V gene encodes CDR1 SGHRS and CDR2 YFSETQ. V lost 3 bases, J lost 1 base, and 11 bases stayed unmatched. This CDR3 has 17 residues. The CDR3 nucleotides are TGCGCCAGCAGCTCCGGGATATTAGCGGGGACCCAAGAGACCCAGTACTTC. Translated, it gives CASSSGILAGTQETQYF.

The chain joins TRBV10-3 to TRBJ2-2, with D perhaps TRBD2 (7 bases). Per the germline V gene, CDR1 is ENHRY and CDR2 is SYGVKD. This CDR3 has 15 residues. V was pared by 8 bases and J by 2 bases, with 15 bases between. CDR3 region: CAIGGAGPNTGELFF. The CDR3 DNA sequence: TGTGCCATCGGGGGGGCGGGACCTAACACCGGGGAGCTGTTTTTT.

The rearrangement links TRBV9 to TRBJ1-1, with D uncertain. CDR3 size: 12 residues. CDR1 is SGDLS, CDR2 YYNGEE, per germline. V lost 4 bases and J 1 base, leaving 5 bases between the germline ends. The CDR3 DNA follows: TGTGCCAGCAGCTCTTGGAACACTGAAGCTTTCTTT. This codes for CASSSWNTEAFF.

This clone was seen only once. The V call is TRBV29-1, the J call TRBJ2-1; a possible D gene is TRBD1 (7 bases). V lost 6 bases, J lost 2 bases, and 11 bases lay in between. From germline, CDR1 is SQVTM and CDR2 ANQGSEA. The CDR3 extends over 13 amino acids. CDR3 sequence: CSVGGGAYNEQFF. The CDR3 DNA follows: TGCAGCGTAGGAGGGGGCGCCTACAATGAGCAGTTCTTC.

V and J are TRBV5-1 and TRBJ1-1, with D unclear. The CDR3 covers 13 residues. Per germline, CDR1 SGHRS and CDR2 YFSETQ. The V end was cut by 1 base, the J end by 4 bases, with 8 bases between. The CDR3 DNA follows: TGCGCCAGCAGCTTGAGAGGGAGCACTGAAGCTTTCTTT. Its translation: CASSLRGSTEAFF. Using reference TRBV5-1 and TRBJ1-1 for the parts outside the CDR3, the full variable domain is KAGVTQTPRYLIKTRGQQVTLSCSPISGHRSVSWYQQTPGQGLQFLFEYFSETQRNKGNFPGRFSGRQFSNSRSEMNVSTLELGDSALYLCASSLRGSTEAFFGQGTRLTVV.

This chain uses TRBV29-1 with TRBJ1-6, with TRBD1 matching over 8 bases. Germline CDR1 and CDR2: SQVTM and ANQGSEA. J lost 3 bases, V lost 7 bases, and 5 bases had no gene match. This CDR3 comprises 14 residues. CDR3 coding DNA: TGCAGCGCCAGGACAGGGAACTATAATTCACCCCTCCACTTT. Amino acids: CSARTGNYNSPLHF.

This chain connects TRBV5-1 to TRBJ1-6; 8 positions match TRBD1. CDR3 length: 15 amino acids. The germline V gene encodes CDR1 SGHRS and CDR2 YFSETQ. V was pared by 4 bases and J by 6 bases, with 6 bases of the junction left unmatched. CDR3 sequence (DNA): TGCGCCAGCAGCGTAATACAGGGGGGTAATTCACCCCTCCACTTT. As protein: CASSVIQGGNSPLHF.

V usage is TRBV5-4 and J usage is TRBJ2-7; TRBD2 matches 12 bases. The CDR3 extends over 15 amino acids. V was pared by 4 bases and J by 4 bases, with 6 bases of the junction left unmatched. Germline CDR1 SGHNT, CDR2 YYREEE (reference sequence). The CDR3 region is CASSLPGLAGYEQYF. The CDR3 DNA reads TGTGCCAGCAGCCTACCCGGACTAGCGGGATACGAGCAGTACTTC.

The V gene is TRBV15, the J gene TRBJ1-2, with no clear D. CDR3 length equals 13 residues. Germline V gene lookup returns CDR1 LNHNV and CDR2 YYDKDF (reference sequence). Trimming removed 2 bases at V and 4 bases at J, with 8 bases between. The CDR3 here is CATSRNGGYGYTF. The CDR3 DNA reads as TGTGCCACCAGCAGAAATGGCGGCTATGGCTACACCTTC.

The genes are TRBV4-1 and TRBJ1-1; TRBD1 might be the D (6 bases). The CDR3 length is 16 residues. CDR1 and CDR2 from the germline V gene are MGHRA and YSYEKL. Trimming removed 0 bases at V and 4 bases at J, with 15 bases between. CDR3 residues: CASSQESRGGRTEAFF. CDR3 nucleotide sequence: TGCGCCAGCAGCCAAGAGAGTCGGGGGGGGCGCACTGAAGCTTTCTTT.

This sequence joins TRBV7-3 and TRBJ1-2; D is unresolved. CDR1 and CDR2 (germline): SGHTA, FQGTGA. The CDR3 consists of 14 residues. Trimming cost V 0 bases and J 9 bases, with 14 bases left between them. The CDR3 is CASSLTGRDWSYTF. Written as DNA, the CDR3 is TGTGCCAGCAGCTTAACGGGGAGGGATTGGAGCTACACCTTC.

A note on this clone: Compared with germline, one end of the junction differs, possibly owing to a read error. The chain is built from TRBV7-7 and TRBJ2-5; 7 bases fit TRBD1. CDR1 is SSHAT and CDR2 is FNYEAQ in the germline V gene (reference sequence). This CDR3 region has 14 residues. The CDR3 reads CASSQLGGEETQYF. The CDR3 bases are TGTGCTAGCAGCCAACTAGGGGGCGAGGAGACCCAGTACTTC.

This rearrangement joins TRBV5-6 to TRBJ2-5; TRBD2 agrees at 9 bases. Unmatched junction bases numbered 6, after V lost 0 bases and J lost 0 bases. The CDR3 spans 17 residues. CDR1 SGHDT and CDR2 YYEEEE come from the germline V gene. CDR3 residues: CASSLVILAGYQETQYF. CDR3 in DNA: TGTGCCAGCAGCTTGGTGATACTAGCGGGTTACCAAGAGACCCAGTACTTC.

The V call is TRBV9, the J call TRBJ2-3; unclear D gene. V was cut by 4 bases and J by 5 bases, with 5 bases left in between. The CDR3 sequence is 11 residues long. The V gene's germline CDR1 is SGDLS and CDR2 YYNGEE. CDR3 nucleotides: TGTGCCAGCAGCCCAGGAGATACGCAGTATTTT. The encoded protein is CASSPGDTQYF.